Following are 14 T cell receptor beta chains from one sample sequenced in a study of blood T cell repertoires in COVID-19. Repertoires were generated with immunoSEQ multiplex PCR, while TCRdb's copy carries only in-frame clones and drops some. Of approximately 490,000 clones in the sample, around 90% were seen once. The sequenced sample was PBMCs or T cells enriched from blood (not recorded which). The receptors here all came from a woman under 30 who had recovered from COVID-19.

The genes are TRBV10-3 and TRBJ1-2; 7 nucleotides agree with TRBD1. The ends lost 2 bases at V and 0 bases at J; junction bases unmatched: 6. The CDR3 is made up of 16 amino acids. Germline V gene data show CDR1 as ENHRY and CDR2 as SYGVKD. Here the CDR3 reads CAISEVRGAANYGYTF. In DNA form, the CDR3 reads TGTGCCATCAGTGAGGTCAGGGGGGCGGCTAACTATGGCTACACCTTC.

In this sample, this clone turned up a few times. V gene TRBV11-2 combines with J gene TRBJ1-3; a possible D gene is TRBD1 (5 bases). V lost 1 base and J 0 bases, leaving 7 bases between the germline ends. Germline V gives CDR1 SGHAT, CDR2 FQNNGV. The length of the CDR3 is 15 residues. The CDR3 sequence: CASSLGQTSGNTIYF. As DNA, the CDR3 is TGTGCCAGCAGCTTAGGACAGACCTCTGGAAACACCATATATTTT.

The CDR3 DNA follows: TGTGCCAGCAGCCAAGATGTTCGAGGCAGCACTGAAGCTTTCTTT. As protein: CASSQDVRGSTEAFF. This chain connects TRBV3-1 (or the pseudogene TRBV3-2) to TRBJ1-1; D is uncertain. The V end lost 0 bases, the J end lost 4 bases, and 12 bases lay between the germline ends. CDR1 and CDR2 from the germline V gene are LGHDT and YNNKEL (reference sequence). This CDR3 has 15 amino acids.

This chain uses TRBV6-5 with TRBJ2-7; TRBD1 matches 9 bases. The CDR3 loop spans 15 amino acids. Germline CDR1 reads MNHEY; CDR2 reads SVGAGI. The V and J ends lost 5 bases and 3 bases, in that order; junction bases with no gene match: 8. CDR3 nucleotide sequence: TGTGCCAGCAGTAGGTCGGGACAGGGAGACTACGAGCAGTACTTC. It translates to CASSRSGQGDYEQYF.

This clone appeared once. This rearrangement joins TRBV6-1 to TRBJ1-6, with D unresolved. The length of the CDR3 is 13 residues. Germline V gene sequence: CDR1 MNHNS, CDR2 SASEGT. Trimming cost V 2 bases and J 8 bases, with 7 bases left between them. This chain's CDR3 is CASSESRDSPLHF. The CDR3, as DNA: TGTGCCAGCAGTGAATCGAGGGATTCACCCCTCCACTTT.

This chain uses TRBV3-1 (or the pseudogene TRBV3-2) with TRBJ2-1, with 11 nucleotides matching TRBD2. Looked up from germline, CDR1 is LGHDT and CDR2 is YNNKEL (reference sequence). The J segment lost 10 bases and the V segment lost 4 bases, leaving 9 bases of the junction unmatched. The CDR3 totals 15 residues. DNA for the CDR3: TGTGCCAGCAGCCTTAGCGGGGGGGCCTTTGGGGAGCAGTTCTTC. This gives the protein CASSLSGGAFGEQFF.

The chain recombines TRBV9 with TRBJ2-5; D might be TRBD1 (6 bases). Looked up from germline, CDR1 is SGDLS and CDR2 is YYNGEE. This CDR3 comprises 14 residues. The V end was cut by 2 bases, the J end by 3 bases, with 11 bases between. The CDR3 region has the DNA TGTGCCAGCAGCGTCACCGGGACAAAAGAGACCCAGTACTTC. Translating it yields CASSVTGTKETQYF.

This sequence joins TRBV10-3 and TRBJ1-1, with unresolved D. Trimming cost V 3 bases and J 3 bases, with 5 bases left between them. CDR1 and CDR2 (germline): ENHRY, SYGVKD. The CDR3 extends over 12 amino acids. CDR3 nucleotides: TGTGCCATCAGTGACTTAGACACTGAAGCTTTCTTT. This translates into CAISDLDTEAFF.

The chain couples TRBV5-1 to TRBJ2-3; D might be TRBD2 (5 bases). Germline lookup yields CDR1 SGHRS and CDR2 YFSETQ. This CDR3 spans 13 amino acids. V was pared by 6 bases and J by 4 bases, with 12 bases between. DNA for the CDR3: TGCGCCAGCACCGCGGACTCCTCAGATACGCAGTATTTT. Its translation: CASTADSSDTQYF.

This chain connects TRBV9 to TRBJ2-7, with TRBD1 as a possible D gene (5 bases). Trimming left V 0 bases short and J 7 bases short, with 14 bases between. Germline loops: CDR1 SGDLS, CDR2 YYNGEE. The CDR3 length is 14 residues. The CDR3 DNA reads TGTGCCAGCAGCGTAGAAATATCAGGGCGGGAGCAGTACTTC. Its translation: CASSVEISGREQYF. Filled out from reference TRBV9 and TRBJ2-7, the complete variable domain reads DSGVTQTPKHLITATGQRVTLRCSPRSGDLSVYWYQQSLDQGLQFLIQYYNGEERAKGNILERFSAQQFPDLHSELNLSSLELGDSALYFCASSVEISGREQYFGPGTRLTVT.

This sequence joins TRBV5-6 and TRBJ2-1; the match to TRBD1 covers 10 bases. J gave up 4 bases and V 6 bases, and 10 bases lay outside the gene matches. The length of the CDR3 is 16 residues. CDR1 is SGHDT and CDR2 is YYEEEE in the germline V gene. The CDR3 nucleotides read TGTGCCAGCAACTTCCGGACAGGGGGAAATTACAATGAGCAGTTCTTC. Translating gives CASNFRTGGNYNEQFF.

The chain has TRBV6-5 and TRBJ2-1; 11 bases map to TRBD2. Losses at the gene ends were 6 bases for V and 8 bases for J; bases not matched to a gene: 9. The CDR3 has 15 amino acids. Germline assignment: CDR1 MNHEY and CDR2 SVGAGI. CDR3 DNA sequence: TGTGCCAGCAGGTCCCTAGCGGGGGGTCGCGATGAGCAGTTCTTC. Translating gives CASRSLAGGRDEQFF.

The chain joins TRBV15 to TRBJ2-3, with 7 bases aligning to TRBD1. After removal of 3 bases from V and 0 bases from J, the junction contained 0 bases not matched to a gene. Germline loops: CDR1 LNHNV, CDR2 YYDKDF (reference sequence). The CDR3 covers 14 residues. CDR3 bases: TGTGCCACCAGCAGGACAGGGAGCACAGATACGCAGTATTTT. Protein: CATSRTGSTDTQYF.

This clone was seen once. The chain links TRBV5-4 to TRBJ2-5; D possibly corresponds to TRBD2 (7 bases). The CDR3 loop spans 15 amino acids. CDR1 and CDR2 (germline): SGHNT, YYREEE (reference sequence). V was shortened by 2 bases and J by 5 bases, with 16 bases between the two germline ends. CDR3 sequence: CASSFFGGGRETQYF. As DNA, the CDR3 is TGTGCCAGCAGCTTTTTTGGGGGGGGCCGGGAGACCCAGTACTTC. The whole variable domain, filled in from reference TRBV5-4 and TRBJ2-5, reads ETGVTQSPTHLIKTRGQQVTLRCSSQSGHNTVSWYQQALGQGPQFIFQYYREEENGRGNFPPRFSGLQFPNYSSELNVNALELDDSALYLCASSFFGGGRETQYFGPGTRLLVL.